A selection of T cell receptor beta chains follows, all from one sample in a study of lymphopenia after photon versus proton radiotherapy. Clones were sequenced by immunoSEQ multiplex PCR, and TCRdb holds only the in-frame ones, with some missing. In the table there are 65,000 to 85,000 clones, 85% to 95% of which are singletons. Sequences were derived from peripheral blood, sampled from a patient treated with photon-based radiotherapy. The receptors derive from a woman aged 35 to 49 with cholangiocarcinoma. The CDR3 runs from the conserved cysteine through the conserved F or W. Fields, in order: D gene, J gene, clone size, V gene, CDR3 protein. The D gene is left open where the match is weak. Where a row states a size, it is once, few, many or the class of an expanded clone; other rows omit it.

-,TRBJ1-2,-,TRBV28,CASILGSGSHYGYTF
TRBD2,TRBJ2-1,-,TRBV6-1,CASSEAGDPYNEQFF
-,TRBJ2-7,-,TRBV19,CASSRGGTTYEQYF
TRBD2,TRBJ2-3,-,TRBV6-1,CASSPSGASTDTQYF
TRBD1,TRBJ2-7,-,TRBV27,CASSRQGFSYEQYF
-,TRBJ2-1,-,TRBV7-2,CASSPGGSRYNEQFF
-,TRBJ2-3,once,TRBV4-2,CASSPRDSDTDTQYF
TRBD1,TRBJ2-1,-,TRBV7-2,CASSSFSPRTGNNEQFF
-,TRBJ1-1,-,TRBV10-2,CATREGVNTEAFF
-,TRBJ2-5,-,TRBV9,CASSDRGGETQYF
-,TRBJ2-1,-,TRBV9,CASSESSYNEQFF
-,TRBJ1-6,-,TRBV5-4,CATNPGAQSPLHF
TRBD2,TRBJ2-3,-,TRBV27,CASSLAGSSTDTQYF
TRBD2,TRBJ2-1,-,TRBV11-2,CASSLGRGLVVNEQFF
-,TRBJ1-1,-,TRBV6-5,CASRKEYTRTEAFF
-,TRBJ1-1,once,TRBV5-1,CASSTQGPQNTEAFF
-,TRBJ2-7,-,TRBV7-2,CASSSENYEQYF
TRBD2,TRBJ2-1,-,TRBV5-5,CASRRGLAGDNEQFF
-,TRBJ1-1,-,TRBV7-9,CASSLGGRRGTEAFF
TRBD2,TRBJ2-7,-,TRBV28,CASSLQLAGASEQYF
-,TRBJ1-1,-,TRBV5-1,CASSREANTEAFF
TRBD1,TRBJ1-2,-,TRBV30,CAWYDRGGGYTF
-,TRBJ1-2,-,TRBV28,CASSLKGGGYTF
-,TRBJ2-1,-,TRBV11-2,CASSSSRIEQFF
TRBD1,TRBJ1-4,-,TRBV7-2,CASSLVTGTGNEKLFF
TRBD1,TRBJ1-2,-,TRBV2,CASSEAGTGNYGYTF
TRBD1,TRBJ1-4,-,TRBV4-3,CASSQEGDRGSEKLFF
-,TRBJ2-1,-,TRBV7-3,CASSLGPGPSYNEQFF
TRBD1,TRBJ1-4,-,TRBV27,CASSSKPYPTGDDNEKLFF
-,TRBJ1-3,-,TRBV28,CATYPGTGRRDTIYF
-,TRBJ2-2,-,TRBV11-2,CASSLAQGNTGELFF
-,TRBJ2-1,-,TRBV5-6,CASSLLNEQFF
-,TRBJ2-4,-,TRBV6-5,CASSYMDIQYF
-,TRBJ2-5,-,TRBV28,CASSLNQETQYF
-,TRBJ1-6,-,TRBV5-1,CASSPSGLNSPLHF
-,TRBJ2-7,-,TRBV6-1,CASSEGRVTGRPYEQYF
-,TRBJ1-1,-,TRBV5-4,CASSLGAGTEAFF
-,TRBJ2-1,-,TRBV27,CASSFTGVISNEQFF
-,TRBJ2-3,-,TRBV4-1,CASSQLGARTDTQYF
-,TRBJ1-1,-,TRBV19,CASSISGRQNTEAFF
-,TRBJ2-7,-,TRBV7-6,CASSSRRELAEQYF
TRBD1,TRBJ2-7,-,TRBV7-6,CASSPGDRGLYEQYF
-,TRBJ1-4,-,TRBV4-3,CASSPGQSNEKLFF
-,TRBJ2-7,-,TRBV2,CASSDQPWEAYEQYF
TRBD1,TRBJ2-7,-,TRBV27,CASSLSGGASEQYF
-,TRBJ2-7,-,TRBV5-1,CASSFAGTAEQYF
TRBD1,TRBJ2-1,-,TRBV29-1,CSAPRQGYSYNEQFF
-,TRBJ1-2,few,TRBV20-1,CSASSDGYTF
-,TRBJ2-1,once,TRBV4-1,CASNDPGSSYNEQFF
TRBD2,TRBJ2-2,once,TRBV19,CASIEGASGGPNTGELFF
TRBD1,TRBJ1-1,-,TRBV10-3,CAARTGGEGMNTEAFF
TRBD1,TRBJ1-2,-,TRBV6-1,CASSEAGRGTYGYTF
-,TRBJ2-6,-,TRBV9,CASSVGAGANVLTF
TRBD2,TRBJ2-3,-,TRBV30,CAWSRPGGGTDTQYF